These 17 T cell receptor beta chains originate from one sample sequenced in a study of blood T cell repertoires in COVID-19. The protocol was immunoSEQ multiplex PCR, while the TCRdb copy is restricted to in-frame clones and leaves out a portion. In the table there are nearly 45,000 clones, roughly nine tenths of which are singletons. Sequencing used peripheral blood. All receptors derive from a woman aged 80 or over in a cohort sampled during active or convalescent COVID-19.

The genes are TRBV5-6 and TRBJ2-4; possibly TRBD2 for D (5 bases). The CDR3 is 14 amino acids. The V gene's germline CDR1 is SGHDT and CDR2 YYEEEE. V was trimmed by 4 bases and J by 2 bases, leaving 10 bases between them. For the CDR3, the DNA is TGTGCCAGCAGCCCGGGATCCTCCAAAAACATTCAGTACTTC. This sequence encodes CASSPGSSKNIQYF.

The V and J genes are TRBV5-5 and TRBJ1-4, with D maybe TRBD1 (5 bases). The CDR3 sequence is 16 residues long. Per the germline V gene, CDR1 is SGHKS and CDR2 is YYEKEE (reference sequence). V lost 4 bases, J lost 6 bases, and 19 bases lay in between. Written as DNA, the CDR3 is TGTGCCAGCAGCCAGGAGTCAGGGCGGGGTGATGAAAAACTGTTTTTT. It is translated as CASSQESGRGDEKLFF.

The chain has TRBV9 and TRBJ2-1, with 10 bases fitting TRBD2. This CDR3 comprises 17 residues. The germline CDR1 and CDR2 sequences are SGDLS and YYNGEE. V lost 3 bases to trimming and J lost 4 bases; unmatched junction nucleotides: 10. The CDR3 region has the DNA TGTGCCAGCAGCGCCCGCCAGGGTAGCGGGGGGTACAATGAGCAGTTCTTC. Amino acid sequence: CASSARQGSGGYNEQFF.

The gene calls are TRBV6-1 and TRBJ1-5; 11 bases are a match to TRBD1. The CDR3 is made up of 18 amino acids. Germline assignment: CDR1 MNHNS and CDR2 SASEGT. Trimming removed 4 bases from V and 6 bases from J; junction bases left unmatched: 14. The CDR3 DNA follows: TGTGCCAGCAGTGGCGCGCTCGGGACAGGGGGATTCTCTCAGCCCCAGCATTTT. As protein: CASSGALGTGGFSQPQHF.

With regard to this clone: The junction shows a germline mismatch at one end, possibly a read error. This chain links TRBV30 with TRBJ2-3; tentative D call: TRBD2 (6 bases). The CDR3 is made up of 11 amino acids. Germline lookup yields CDR1 GTSNPN and CDR2 SVGIG (reference sequence). This CDR3 is CAWSRTGAIVF. In nucleotides, the CDR3 is TGTGCCTGGAGTAGAACGGGAGCGATTGTCTTT.

The CDR3 sequence: CASSDRFMNTEAFF. The DNA of the CDR3 is TGTGCCAGCAGTGACAGGTTCATGAACACTGAAGCTTTCTTT. The chain recombines TRBV6-2 or TRBV6-3 with TRBJ1-1; maybe TRBD1 (6 bases). The CDR3 runs to 14 residues. V was trimmed by 5 bases and J by 0 bases, leaving 10 bases between them. Per the germline V gene, CDR1 is MNHEY and CDR2 is SVGEGT.

This clone appeared a few times. This chain connects TRBV9 to TRBJ1-1; no firm D call. This CDR3 is built from 12 residues. Germline assignment: CDR1 SGDLS and CDR2 YYNGEE. V lost 3 bases and J 8 bases, leaving 11 bases between the germline ends. The CDR3 DNA follows: TGTGCCAGCAGCGGGGCAGGTAACGAAGCTTTCTTT. Protein product: CASSGAGNEAFF.

The chain links TRBV9 to TRBJ1-5; the match to TRBD1 covers 10 bases. V dropped 0 bases and J dropped 9; count of bases not matched to a gene: 9. The CDR3 runs to 16 residues. Germline assignment: CDR1 SGDLS and CDR2 YYNGEE. CDR3 DNA: TGTGCCAGCAGCGTAGGGGACAGGGGCTTCCCTTGGCCCCAGCATTTT. Its protein is CASSVGDRGFPWPQHF.

This chain uses TRBV5-1 with TRBJ2-5; 10 bases are shared with TRBD2. The germline V gene encodes CDR1 SGHRS and CDR2 YFSETQ. This CDR3 is built from 16 residues. V lost 1 base and J lost 5; bases outside the gene matches: 8. CDR3 in DNA: TGCGCCAGCAGCTTGACGGCTAGCGGGGGAGGGGAGACCCAGTACTTC. Encoded protein: CASSLTASGGGETQYF.

This chain joins TRBV9 and TRBJ2-3; 7 bases line up with TRBD1. This CDR3 region has 16 residues. Germline V gene lookup returns CDR1 SGDLS and CDR2 YYNGEE. The V and J ends lost 0 bases and 6 bases, in that order; junction bases with no gene match: 10. The CDR3 sequence: CASSVDNRGPGDTQYF. CDR3 DNA sequence: TGTGCCAGCAGCGTAGACAACAGGGGCCCCGGGGATACGCAGTATTTT.

The rearrangement links TRBV7-2 to TRBJ2-3; D possibly corresponds to TRBD2 (5 bases). Germline loops: CDR1 SGHTA, CDR2 FQGNSA. V lost 6 bases, J lost 0 bases, and 7 bases lay in between. CDR3 size: 13 residues. Here the CDR3 DNA reads TGTGCCAGCAGGCGGGCTAGCACAGATACGCAGTATTTT. This gives the protein CASRRASTDTQYF.

This rearrangement joins TRBV4-3 to TRBJ2-3, with D tentatively TRBD2 (5 bases). V was trimmed by 0 bases and J by 3 bases, leaving 16 bases between them. Germline CDR1 reads LGHNA; CDR2 reads YSLEER. The CDR3 extends over 17 amino acids. The CDR3 DNA sequence: TGCGCCAGCAGCCAAGAACTAGTTTATGTTACTACAGATACGCAGTATTTT. Amino acids: CASSQELVYVTTDTQYF.

The chain employs TRBV24-1 and TRBJ1-1, with 9 bases matching TRBD1. This CDR3 is 12 amino acids long. V lost 4 bases and J lost 11; bases outside the gene matches: 4. In germline, CDR1 is KGHDR, CDR2 SFDVKD. CDR3: CATSEAGTGAFF. The CDR3 region has the DNA TGTGCCACCAGTGAGGCCGGGACAGGGGCTTTCTTT.

This clone was observed a few times. The rearrangement uses TRBV19 and TRBJ2-3, with 10 bases matching TRBD2. After removal of 5 bases from V and 7 bases from J, the junction contained 9 bases not matched to a gene. Germline CDR1 LNHDA, CDR2 SQIVND (reference sequence). This CDR3 is 15 amino acids long. The CDR3 region has the DNA TGTGCCAGTAGTCAAACTAGCGGGGTTCTAAATACGCAGTATTTT. Amino acids: CASSQTSGVLNTQYF.

This sequence joins TRBV2 and TRBJ1-1, with 7 nucleotides matching TRBD1. Germline V gene lookup returns CDR1 SNHLY and CDR2 FYNNEI. The CDR3 runs to 12 residues. V gave up 8 bases and J gave up 5 bases; unmatched junction bases: 5. The CDR3 loop reads CASGNRGTEAFF. The CDR3 DNA reads as TGTGCCAGCGGTAACAGGGGTACTGAAGCTTTCTTT. The variable domain in full, with the rest retrieved from reference TRBV2 and TRBJ1-1, is EPEVTQTPSHQVTQMGQEVILRCVPISNHLYFYWYRQILGQKVEFLVSFYNNEISEKSEIFDDQFSVERPDGSNFTLKIRSTKLEDSAMYFCASGNRGTEAFFGQGTRLTVV.

The J gene is TRBJ1-1, the V gene TRBV19, with D unresolved. The CDR3 sequence is 11 residues long. Germline CDR1 LNHDA, CDR2 SQIVND (reference sequence). With 5 bases removed from V and 3 bases from J, the gap between germline ends came to 4 bases. DNA of the CDR3: TGTGCCAGTAGTGTCTACACTGAAGCTTTCTTT. Amino acids: CASSVYTEAFF.

The V gene is TRBV9, the J gene TRBJ2-3; tentative D call: TRBD2 (7 bases). With 0 bases removed from V and 6 bases from J, the gap between germline ends came to 14 bases. The germline CDR1 and CDR2 sequences are SGDLS and YYNGEE. There are 15 residues in the CDR3. The CDR3 sequence: CASSVAGGPMDTQYF. In nucleotides, the CDR3 is TGTGCCAGCAGCGTAGCGGGGGGCCCCATGGATACGCAGTATTTT.